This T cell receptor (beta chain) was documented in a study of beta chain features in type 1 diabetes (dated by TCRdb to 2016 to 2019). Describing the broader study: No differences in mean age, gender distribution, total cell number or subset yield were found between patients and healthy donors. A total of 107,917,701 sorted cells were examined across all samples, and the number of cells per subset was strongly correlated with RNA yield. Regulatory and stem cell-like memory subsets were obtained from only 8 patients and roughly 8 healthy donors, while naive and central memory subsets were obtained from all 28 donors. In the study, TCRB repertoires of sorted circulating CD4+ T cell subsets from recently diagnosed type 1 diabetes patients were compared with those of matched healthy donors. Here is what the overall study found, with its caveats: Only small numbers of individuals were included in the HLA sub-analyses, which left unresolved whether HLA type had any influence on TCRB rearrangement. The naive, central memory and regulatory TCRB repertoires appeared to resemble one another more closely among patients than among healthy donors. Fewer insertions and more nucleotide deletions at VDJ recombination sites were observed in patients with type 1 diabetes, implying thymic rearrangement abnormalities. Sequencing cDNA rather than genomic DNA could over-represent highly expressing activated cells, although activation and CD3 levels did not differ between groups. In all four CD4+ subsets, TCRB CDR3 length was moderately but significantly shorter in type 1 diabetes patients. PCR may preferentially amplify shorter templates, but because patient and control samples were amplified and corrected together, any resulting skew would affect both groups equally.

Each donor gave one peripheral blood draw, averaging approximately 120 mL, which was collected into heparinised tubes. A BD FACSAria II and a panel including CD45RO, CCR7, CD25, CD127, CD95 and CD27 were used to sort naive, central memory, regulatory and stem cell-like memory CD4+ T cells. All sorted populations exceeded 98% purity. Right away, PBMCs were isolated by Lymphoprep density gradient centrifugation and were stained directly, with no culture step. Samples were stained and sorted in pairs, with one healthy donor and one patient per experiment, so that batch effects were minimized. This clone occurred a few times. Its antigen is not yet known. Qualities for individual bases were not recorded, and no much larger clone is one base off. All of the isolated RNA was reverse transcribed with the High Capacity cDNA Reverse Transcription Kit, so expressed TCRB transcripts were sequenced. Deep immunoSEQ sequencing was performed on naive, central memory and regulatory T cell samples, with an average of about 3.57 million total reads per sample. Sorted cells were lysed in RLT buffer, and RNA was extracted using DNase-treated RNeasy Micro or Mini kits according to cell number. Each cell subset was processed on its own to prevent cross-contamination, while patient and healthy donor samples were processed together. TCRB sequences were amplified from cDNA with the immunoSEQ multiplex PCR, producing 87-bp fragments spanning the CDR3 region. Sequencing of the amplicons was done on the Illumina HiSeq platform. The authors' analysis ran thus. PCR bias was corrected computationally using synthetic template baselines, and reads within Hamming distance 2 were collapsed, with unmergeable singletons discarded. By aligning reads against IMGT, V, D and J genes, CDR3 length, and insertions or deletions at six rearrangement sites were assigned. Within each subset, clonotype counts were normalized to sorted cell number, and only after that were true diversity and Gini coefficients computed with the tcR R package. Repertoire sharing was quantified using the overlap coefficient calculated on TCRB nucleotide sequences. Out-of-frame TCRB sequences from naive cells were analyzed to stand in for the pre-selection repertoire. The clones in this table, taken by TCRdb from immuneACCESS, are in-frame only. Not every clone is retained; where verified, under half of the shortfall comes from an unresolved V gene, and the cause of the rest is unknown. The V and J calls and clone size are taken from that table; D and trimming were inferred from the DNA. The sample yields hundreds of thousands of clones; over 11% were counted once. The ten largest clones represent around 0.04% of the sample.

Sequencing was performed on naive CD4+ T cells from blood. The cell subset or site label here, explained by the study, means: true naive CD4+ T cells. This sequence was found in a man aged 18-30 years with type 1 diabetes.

In nucleotide form, the sequence is TGTGCCGGCCGTTCTAGCCGGGACACATCTTTTGCTGAAGCTTTCTTT. Its translation reads: CAGRSSRDTSFAEAFF. In this chain, TRBV28 is recombined with TRBJ1-1; 6 matching bases give a weak D call of TRBD1. Counted from cysteine to phenylalanine, this CDR3 has 16 amino acids. CDR3 DNA is the only sequence kept; it has 48 bases, read in frame from the first base. Relative to germline, V is 11 bases shorter and J is 6 bases shorter, with 28 bases between their ends. From the germline V gene, CDR1 is MDHEN and CDR2 is SYDVKM.